Presented here are 3 T cell receptor beta chains from one specimen sequenced in a study of tumor and adjacent non-tumor tissue in lung cancer. The template was RNA from unsorted bulk tissue. A modified ARM-PCR protocol with three rounds of nested PCR amplified TCRbeta. TCRdb analysed the multiplex PCR reads with MiXCR anew, one entry per CDR3 protein. The table lists about 200,000 distinct CDR3 sequences, 71% of them singletons. Sequencing used lung tumor tissue. These receptors came from a man in his sixties with non-small cell lung cancer.

A word on this clonotype: A much more abundant neighbour one base away suggests this may be a read error. CDR3 nucleotides: TGTGCCACGGCCGGGGACAGGGGAAGAAAGGAGCAGTACTTC. Residues: CATAGDRGRKEQYF. J is TRBJ2-7 and V is TRBV6-1; 10 nucleotides align to TRBD1. Germline loops: CDR1 MNHNS, CDR2 SASEGT. The CDR3 length is 14 residues. Losses at the gene ends were 10 bases for V and 7 bases for J; bases not matched to a gene: 13.

This clonotype was found a few times. The chain links TRBV20-1 to TRBJ2-3; 9 nucleotides align to TRBD2. Germline lookup yields CDR1 DFQATT and CDR2 SNEGSKA (reference sequence). Germline trimming cut 5 bases from V and 5 bases from J; bases unmatched to any gene: 8. The CDR3 totals 14 residues. CDR3 coding DNA: TGCAGTGCTCCCGGGACTAGCTCACAAGATACGCAGTATTTT. It encodes CSAPGTSSQDTQYF.

With respect to this clonotype: Given a much more abundant clone one base away, this may be a read error. The chain has TRBV10-2 and TRBJ2-3; D may be TRBD2 (6 bases). The CDR3 length is 15 residues. The V end lost 6 bases, the J end lost 4 bases, and 17 bases lay between the germline ends. CDR1 WSHSY and CDR2 SAAADI come from the germline V gene. The CDR3 protein is CASRLTNGSSDTQYF. In DNA form, the CDR3 reads TGCGCCAGCAGGCTGACTAACGGGAGCTCAGATACGCAGTATTTT.